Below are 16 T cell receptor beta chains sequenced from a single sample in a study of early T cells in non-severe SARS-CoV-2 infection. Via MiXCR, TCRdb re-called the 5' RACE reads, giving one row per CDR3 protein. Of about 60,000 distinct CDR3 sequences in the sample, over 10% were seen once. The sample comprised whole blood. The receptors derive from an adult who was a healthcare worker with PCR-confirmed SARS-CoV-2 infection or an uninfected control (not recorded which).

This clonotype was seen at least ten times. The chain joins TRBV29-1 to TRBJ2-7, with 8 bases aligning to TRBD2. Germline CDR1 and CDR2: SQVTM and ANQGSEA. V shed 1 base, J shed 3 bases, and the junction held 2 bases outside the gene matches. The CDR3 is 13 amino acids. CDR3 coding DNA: TGCAGCGTTGAAGGTAGCGGGATCTACGAGCAGTACTTC. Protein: CSVEGSGIYEQYF.

This CDR3 reads CASSLTITGELFF. CDR3 DNA sequence: TGCGCCAGCAGCTTGACCATTACCGGGGAGCTGTTTTTT. V and J are TRBV5-1 and TRBJ2-2; D is unclear. There are 13 residues in the CDR3. The V end was cut by 1 base, the J end by 5 bases, with 6 bases between. Per the germline V gene, CDR1 is SGHRS and CDR2 is YFSETQ.

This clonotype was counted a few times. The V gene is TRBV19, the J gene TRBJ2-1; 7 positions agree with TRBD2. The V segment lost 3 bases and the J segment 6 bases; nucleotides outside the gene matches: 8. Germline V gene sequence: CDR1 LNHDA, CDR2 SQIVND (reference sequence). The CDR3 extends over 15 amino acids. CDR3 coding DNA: TGTGCCAGTAGTATTGGGGGGAGGGCCGTCAATGAGCAGTTCTTC. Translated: CASSIGGRAVNEQFF. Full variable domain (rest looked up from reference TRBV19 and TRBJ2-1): DGGITQSPKYLFRKEGQNVTLSCEQNLNHDAMYWYRQDPGQGLRLIYYSQIVNDFQKGDIAEGYSVSREKKESFPLTVTSAQKNPTAFYLCASSIGGRAVNEQFFGPGTRLTVL.

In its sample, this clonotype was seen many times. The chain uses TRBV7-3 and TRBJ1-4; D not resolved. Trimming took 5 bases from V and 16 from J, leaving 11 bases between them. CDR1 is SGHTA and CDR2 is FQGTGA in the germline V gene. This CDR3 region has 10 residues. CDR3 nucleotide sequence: TGTGCCAGCAGCATCTTGAAAAAGTTTTTT. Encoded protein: CASSILKKFF.

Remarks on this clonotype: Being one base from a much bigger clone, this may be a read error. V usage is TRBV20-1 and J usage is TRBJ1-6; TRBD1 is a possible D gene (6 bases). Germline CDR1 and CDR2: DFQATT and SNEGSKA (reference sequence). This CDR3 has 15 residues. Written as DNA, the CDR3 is TGCGGTGCTAGAGAAGGCAGGGGAGGAAATTCACCCCTCCACTTT. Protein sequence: CGAREGRGGNSPLHF.

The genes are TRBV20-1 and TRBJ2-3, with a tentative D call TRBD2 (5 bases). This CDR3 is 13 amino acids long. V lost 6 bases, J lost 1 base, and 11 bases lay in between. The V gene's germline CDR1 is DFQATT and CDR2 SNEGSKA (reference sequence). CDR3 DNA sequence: TGCAGTGCAGAACTGCGGGGCACAGATACGCAGTATTTT. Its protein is CSAELRGTDTQYF.

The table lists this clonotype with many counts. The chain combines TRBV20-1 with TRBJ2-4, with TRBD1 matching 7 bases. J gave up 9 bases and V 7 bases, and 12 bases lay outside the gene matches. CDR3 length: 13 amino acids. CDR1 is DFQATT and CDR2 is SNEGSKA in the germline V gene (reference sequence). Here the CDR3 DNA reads TGCAGTGTTACGAGAGGGGGCTGGGGCATTCAGTACTTC. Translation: CSVTRGGWGIQYF.

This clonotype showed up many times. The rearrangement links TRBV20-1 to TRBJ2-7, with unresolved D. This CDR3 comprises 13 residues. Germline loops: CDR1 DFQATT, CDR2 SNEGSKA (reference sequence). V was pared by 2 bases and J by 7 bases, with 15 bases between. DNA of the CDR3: TGCAGTGCTAGATCCGGGCGGTCGCAAGAGCAGTACTTC. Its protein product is CSARSGRSQEQYF.

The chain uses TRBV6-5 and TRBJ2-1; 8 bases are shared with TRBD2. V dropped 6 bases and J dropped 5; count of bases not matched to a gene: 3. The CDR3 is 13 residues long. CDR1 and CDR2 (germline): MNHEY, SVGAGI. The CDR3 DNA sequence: TGTGCCAGCAGGACTAGCGCGAACAATGAGCAGTTCTTC. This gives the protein CASRTSANNEQFF.

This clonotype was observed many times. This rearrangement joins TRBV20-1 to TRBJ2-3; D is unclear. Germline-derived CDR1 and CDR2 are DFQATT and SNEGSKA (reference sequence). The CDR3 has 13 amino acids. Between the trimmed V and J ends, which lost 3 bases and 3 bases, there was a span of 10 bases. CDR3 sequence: CSASSGRTDTQYF. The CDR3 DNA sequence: TGCAGTGCTAGCTCTGGACGGACAGATACGCAGTATTTT.

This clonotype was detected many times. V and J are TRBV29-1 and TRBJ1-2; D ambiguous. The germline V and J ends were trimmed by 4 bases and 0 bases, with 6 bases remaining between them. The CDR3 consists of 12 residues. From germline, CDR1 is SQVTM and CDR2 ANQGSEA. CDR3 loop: CSVVYTNYGYTF. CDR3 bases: TGCAGCGTTGTTTACACTAACTATGGCTACACCTTC.

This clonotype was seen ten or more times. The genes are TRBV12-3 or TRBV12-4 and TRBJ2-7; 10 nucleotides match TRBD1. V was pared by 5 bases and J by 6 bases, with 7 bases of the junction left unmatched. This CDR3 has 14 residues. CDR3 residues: CASSLGTGVGEQYF. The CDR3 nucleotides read TGTGCCAGCAGTCTCGGGACAGGGGTGGGCGAGCAGTACTTC.

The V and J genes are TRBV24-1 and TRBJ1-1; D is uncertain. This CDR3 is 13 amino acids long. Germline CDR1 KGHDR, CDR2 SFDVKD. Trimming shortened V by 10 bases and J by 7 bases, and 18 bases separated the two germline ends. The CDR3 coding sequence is TGTGCCACTCAAAGCTCGGGGAAGGGTGAAGCTTTCTTT. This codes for CATQSSGKGEAFF.

The CDR3 coding sequence is TGTGCCAGCTCACCTTCCGGACAGGGGTCTGGAAACACCATATATTTT. Its translation is CASSPSGQGSGNTIYF. V is TRBV18 and J is TRBJ1-3, with TRBD1 matching over 9 bases. In germline, CDR1 is KGHSH, CDR2 LQKENI. Trimming cost V 3 bases and J 1 base; bases outside gene matches: 4. The CDR3 is 16 amino acids.

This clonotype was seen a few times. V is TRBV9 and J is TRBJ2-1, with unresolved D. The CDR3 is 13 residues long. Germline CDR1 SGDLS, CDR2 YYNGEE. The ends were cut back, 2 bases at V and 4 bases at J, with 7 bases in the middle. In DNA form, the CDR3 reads TGTGCCAGCAGCGTTTGGGTTTACAATGAGCAGTTCTTC. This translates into CASSVWVYNEQFF.

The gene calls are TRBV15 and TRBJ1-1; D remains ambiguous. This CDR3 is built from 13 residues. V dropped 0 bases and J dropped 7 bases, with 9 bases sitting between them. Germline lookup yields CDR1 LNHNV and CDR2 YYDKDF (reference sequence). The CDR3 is CATSRDLGDEAFF. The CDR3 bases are TGTGCCACCAGCAGAGATCTGGGCGATGAAGCTTTCTTT.